Below, one T cell receptor beta chain is given with its context. This sample was taken from a study of control samples from healthy donors and cancer patients. CDR3 size: 16 residues. Germline V gene lookup returns CDR1 MNHEY and CDR2 SMNVEV (reference sequence). V lost 5 bases, J lost 4 bases, and 19 bases lay in between. The data were produced by immunoSEQ multiplex PCR, yet TCRdb's version contains in-frame clones alone and is incomplete. The repertoire holds more than 75,000 clones, with roughly 80% as singletons. The clonotype comes from a man between 65 and 85 years old with lung cancer. Sequencing used PBMCs. The gene calls are TRBV27 and TRBJ2-3, with D tentatively TRBD1 (5 bases). CDR3 nucleotides: TGTGCCAGCAGTCCCCTCCCCGGCAGGGTTGCAGATACGCAGTATTTT. Its protein is CASSPLPGRVADTQYF.